This entry lists 18 T cell receptor beta chains sequenced from one sample in a study of blood T cell repertoires in COVID-19. Generated by immunoSEQ multiplex PCR, the TCRdb table keeps only in-frame clones and is missing some. Among approximately 240,000 clones, 83% were seen once, and the ten largest hold more than 5.5%. The sample comprised peripheral blood. These receptors originate from a human donor in a cohort sampled during active COVID-19.

The table lists this clone with a count of one. The CDR3: CASSIPPGTEAFF. DNA of the CDR3: TGTGCCAGTAGTATCCCCCCGGGCACTGAAGCTTTCTTT. The chain has TRBV19 and TRBJ1-1; no clear D. Trimming left V 3 bases short and J 4 bases short, with 9 bases between. CDR3 length: 13 amino acids. Germline V gene data show CDR1 as LNHDA and CDR2 as SQIVND (reference sequence).

The chain combines TRBV6-5 with TRBJ2-1, with TRBD1 matching 7 bases. The ends lost 5 bases at V and 3 bases at J; junction bases unmatched: 4. Germline V gene data show CDR1 as MNHEY and CDR2 as SVGAGI. CDR3 length equals 14 residues. CDR3 sequence: CASSPGQHYNEQFF. The DNA for the CDR3 is TGTGCCAGCAGTCCGGGACAGCACTACAATGAGCAGTTCTTC.

This chain uses TRBV3-1 (or the pseudogene TRBV3-2) with TRBJ1-5, with D tentatively TRBD1 (6 bases). Trimming left V 4 bases short and J 12 bases short, with 19 bases between. This CDR3 comprises 14 residues. The germline V gene has CDR1 LGHDT and CDR2 YNNKEL (reference sequence). The DNA of the CDR3 is TGTGCCAGCAGCCCCTCCGGGACACCGGGGAGCCAGCATTTT. This sequence encodes CASSPSGTPGSQHF.

The chain couples TRBV9 to TRBJ2-1, with D possibly being TRBD2 (6 bases). V was trimmed by 0 bases and J by 6 bases, leaving 10 bases between them. Germline V gene lookup returns CDR1 SGDLS and CDR2 YYNGEE. This CDR3 is 14 amino acids long. In DNA form, the CDR3 reads TGTGCCAGCAGCGTAGGCGGAGCGGGCAATGAGCAGTTCTTC. Amino acid sequence: CASSVGGAGNEQFF.

The chain combines TRBV5-1 with TRBJ1-1, with D tentatively TRBD1 (5 bases). The CDR3 consists of 14 residues. Between the trimmed V and J ends, which lost 2 bases and 1 base, there was a span of 9 bases. Germline-derived CDR1 and CDR2 are SGHRS and YFSETQ. CDR3 nucleotide sequence: TGCGCCAGCAGCTTTAGTCAGGGGAACACTGAAGCTTTCTTT. Protein product: CASSFSQGNTEAFF.

This chain joins TRBV11-2 and TRBJ2-5; TRBD2 matches 10 bases. CDR1 is SGHAT and CDR2 is FQNNGV in the germline V gene. V lost 1 base to trimming and J lost 2 bases; unmatched junction nucleotides: 10. The CDR3 totals 18 residues. The DNA for the CDR3 is TGTGCCAGCAGCTTAGGGCCCCTAGCGGGGGCTATGCAAGAGACCCAGTACTTC. Its translation is CASSLGPLAGAMQETQYF.

The rearrangement joins TRBV5-1 to TRBJ2-2, with unresolved D. V lost 6 bases, J lost 0 bases, and 9 bases lay in between. Germline CDR1 reads SGHRS; CDR2 reads YFSETQ. This CDR3 has 14 amino acids. The CDR3 coding sequence is TGCGCCAGCACCGTTACAACGAACACCGGGGAGCTGTTTTTT. Translation gives CASTVTTNTGELFF.

This clone has a handful of counts. The chain links TRBV11-2 to TRBJ2-1, with D possibly matching TRBD2 (5 bases). The germline gives CDR1 SGHAT, CDR2 FQNNGV. V dropped 8 bases and J dropped 2 bases, with 16 bases sitting between them. The CDR3 totals 15 residues. The CDR3 is CASPPARGTYNEQFF. The CDR3 region has the DNA TGTGCCAGCCCCCCGGCTAGAGGGACCTACAATGAGCAGTTCTTC.

J is TRBJ2-2 and V is TRBV28, with 10 bases that match TRBD1. The CDR3 length is 16 residues. V was clipped by 2 bases and J by 6 bases; unmatched bases: 6. CDR1 is MDHEN, CDR2 SYDVKM, per germline. The CDR3 sequence: CASSLLRQGAAGELFF. The CDR3 DNA reads TGTGCCAGCAGTTTACTTCGACAGGGGGCGGCCGGGGAGCTGTTTTTT.

This chain joins TRBV5-1 and TRBJ2-3, with D unresolved. The CDR3 length is 14 residues. Per the germline V gene, CDR1 is SGHRS and CDR2 is YFSETQ. V lost 1 base and J lost 4, with 10 bases in between. CDR3 bases: TGCGCCAGCAGCTTGTCTGGCGGCCCAGATACGCAGTATTTT. Amino acid sequence: CASSLSGGPDTQYF.

The table lists this clone with a count of one. The chain uses TRBV2 and TRBJ2-1, with 7 bases aligning to TRBD2. Germline assignment: CDR1 SNHLY and CDR2 FYNNEI. The CDR3 runs to 15 residues. V trimming: 7 bases; J trimming: 6 bases; junction bases outside the gene matches: 12. This CDR3 reads CASTRGGPGSNEQFF. CDR3 sequence (DNA): TGTGCCAGCACCCGGGGAGGGCCGGGTTCCAATGAGCAGTTCTTC.

V is TRBV4-2 and J is TRBJ1-4; 9 nucleotides match TRBD1. V was pared by 0 bases and J by 5 bases, with 4 bases of the junction left unmatched. The length of the CDR3 is 16 residues. CDR1 and CDR2 (germline): LGHNA, YNFKEQ. CDR3 in amino acids: CASSQDLGQGNEKLFF. The DNA for the CDR3 is TGTGCCAGCAGCCAAGATTTAGGACAGGGGAATGAAAAACTGTTTTTT.

Many counts were recorded for this clone. This chain connects TRBV19 to TRBJ2-1; D unresolved. V lost 3 bases, J lost 6 bases, and 12 bases lay in between. Per germline, CDR1 LNHDA and CDR2 SQIVND (reference sequence). This CDR3 has 14 residues. The CDR3 protein is CASSIRHNPNEQFF. The CDR3 region has the DNA TGTGCCAGTAGTATTCGACACAACCCCAATGAGCAGTTCTTC.

The chain uses TRBV18 and TRBJ2-2; 7 bases are a match to TRBD2. The V gene end was trimmed by 3 bases and the J gene end by 0 bases; junction bases not matched to a gene: 4. Germline V gives CDR1 KGHSH, CDR2 LQKENI. The CDR3 has 16 amino acids. The CDR3 coding sequence is TGTGCCAGCTCACCGGGAGGGATAGCGAACACCGGGGAGCTGTTTTTT. This codes for CASSPGGIANTGELFF. Filled out from reference TRBV18 and TRBJ2-2, the complete variable domain reads NAGVMQNPRHLVRRRGQEARLRCSPMKGHSHVYWYRQLPEEGLKFMVYLQKENIIDESGMPKERFSAEFPKEGPSILRIQQVVRGDSAAYFCASSPGGIANTGELFFGEGSRLTVL.

The chain links TRBV18 to TRBJ2-7; 7 positions match TRBD1. Trimming at V came to 2 bases and at J to 7 bases, leaving 8 bases not matched to a gene. From germline, CDR1 is KGHSH and CDR2 LQKENI. The CDR3 spans 14 residues. CDR3 in DNA: TGTGCCAGCTCACCAGGACAGGTCACCGCTGAGCAGTACTTC. Its protein product is CASSPGQVTAEQYF.

This chain links TRBV24-1 with TRBJ1-5, with 7 bases identical to TRBD1. The V gene end was trimmed by 6 bases and the J gene end by 0 bases; junction bases not matched to a gene: 4. Germline lookup yields CDR1 KGHDR and CDR2 SFDVKD. CDR3 length: 15 amino acids. The CDR3 DNA is TGTGCCACCAGTAACAGGGGAGATAGCAATCAGCCCCAGCATTTT. It codes for CATSNRGDSNQPQHF.

CDR3 DNA sequence: TGTGCCAGCTGCCTCCAGGGGGCGGGCCAAGAGACCCAGTACTTC. Protein: CASCLQGAGQETQYF. The J gene is TRBJ2-5, the V gene TRBV6-5; 8 positions agree with TRBD1. CDR3 length: 15 residues. Trimming removed 8 bases from V and 1 base from J; junction bases left unmatched: 9. Per germline, CDR1 MNHEY and CDR2 SVGAGI.

The V and J genes are TRBV24-1 and TRBJ2-5; possibly TRBD2 for D (6 bases). The ends were cut back, 9 bases at V and 5 bases at J, with 18 bases in the middle. Germline-derived CDR1 and CDR2 are KGHDR and SFDVKD. The CDR3 has 14 residues. In DNA form, the CDR3 reads TGTGCCACCGGGCGGGGTGGGGTGACGGAGACCCAGTACTTC. Protein product: CATGRGGVTETQYF.